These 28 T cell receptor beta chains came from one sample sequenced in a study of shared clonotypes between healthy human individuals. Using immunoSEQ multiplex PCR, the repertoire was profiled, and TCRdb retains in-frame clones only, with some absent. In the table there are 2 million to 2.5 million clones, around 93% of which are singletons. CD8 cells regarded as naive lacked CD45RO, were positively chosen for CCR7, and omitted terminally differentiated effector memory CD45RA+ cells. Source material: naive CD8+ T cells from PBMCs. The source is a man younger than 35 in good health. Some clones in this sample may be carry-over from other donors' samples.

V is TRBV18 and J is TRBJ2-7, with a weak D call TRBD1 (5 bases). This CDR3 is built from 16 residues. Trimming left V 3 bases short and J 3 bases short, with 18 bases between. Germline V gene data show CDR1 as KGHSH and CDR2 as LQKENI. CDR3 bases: TGTGCCAGCTCACCGGTTGGATCAGGGATGGGCTACGAGCAGTACTTC. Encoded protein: CASSPVGSGMGYEQYF. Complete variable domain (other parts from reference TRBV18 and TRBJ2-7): NAGVMQNPRHLVRRRGQEARLRCSPMKGHSHVYWYRQLPEEGLKFMVYLQKENIIDESGMPKERFSAEFPKEGPSILRIQQVVRGDSAAYFCASSPVGSGMGYEQYFGPGTRLTVT.

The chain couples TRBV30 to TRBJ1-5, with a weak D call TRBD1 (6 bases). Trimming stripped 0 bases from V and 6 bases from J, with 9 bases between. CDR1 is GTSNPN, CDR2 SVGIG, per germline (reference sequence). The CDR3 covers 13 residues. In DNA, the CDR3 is TGTGCCTGGAGTGTACAGGGTAGTCAGCCCCAGCATTTT. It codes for CAWSVQGSQPQHF.

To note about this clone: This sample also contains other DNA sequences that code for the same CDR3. The CDR3 nucleotides read TGTGCCAGCAGTTGGGATACTGAAGCTTTCTTT. Translation: CASSWDTEAFF. J is TRBJ1-1 and V is TRBV28; D gene ambiguous. The CDR3 is 11 residues long. Deletions cut 4 bases from V and 5 bases from J, with 5 bases between. Germline V gene lookup returns CDR1 MDHEN and CDR2 SYDVKM.

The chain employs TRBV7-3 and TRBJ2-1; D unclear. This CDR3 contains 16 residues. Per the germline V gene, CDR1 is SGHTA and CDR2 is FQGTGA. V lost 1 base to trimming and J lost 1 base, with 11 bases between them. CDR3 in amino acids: CASSLRPTPSYNEQFF. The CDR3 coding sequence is TGTGCCAGCAGCTTAAGGCCTACCCCTTCCTACAATGAGCAGTTCTTC.

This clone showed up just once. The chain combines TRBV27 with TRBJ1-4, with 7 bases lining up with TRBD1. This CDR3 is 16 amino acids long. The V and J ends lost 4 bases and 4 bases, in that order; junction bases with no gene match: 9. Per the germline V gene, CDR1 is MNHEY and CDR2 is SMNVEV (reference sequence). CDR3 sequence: CASSSERQGLNEKLFF. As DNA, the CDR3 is TGTGCCAGCAGTTCAGAGAGACAGGGTCTTAATGAAAAACTGTTTTTT.

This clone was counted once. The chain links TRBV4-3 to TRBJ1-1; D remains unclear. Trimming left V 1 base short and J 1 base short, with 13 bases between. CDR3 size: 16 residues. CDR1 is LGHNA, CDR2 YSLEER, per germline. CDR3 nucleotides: TGCGCCAGCAGCCAAGGCCCAGGACGGAAGAACACTGAAGCTTTCTTT. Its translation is CASSQGPGRKNTEAFF.

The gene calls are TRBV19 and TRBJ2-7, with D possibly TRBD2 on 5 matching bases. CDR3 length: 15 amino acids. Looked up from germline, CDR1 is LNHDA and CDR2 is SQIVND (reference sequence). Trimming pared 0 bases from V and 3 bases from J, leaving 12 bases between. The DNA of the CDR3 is TGTGCCAGTAGTATAGAGGGAGACTCCTTCTACGAGCAGTACTTC. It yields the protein CASSIEGDSFYEQYF.

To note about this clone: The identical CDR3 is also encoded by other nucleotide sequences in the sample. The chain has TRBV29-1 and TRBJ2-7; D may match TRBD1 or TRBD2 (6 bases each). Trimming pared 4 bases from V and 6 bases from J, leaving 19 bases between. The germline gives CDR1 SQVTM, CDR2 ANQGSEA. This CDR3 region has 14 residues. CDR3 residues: CSVGASQGGLEQYF. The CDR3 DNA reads TGCAGCGTTGGTGCGTCACAGGGAGGCCTCGAGCAGTACTTC.

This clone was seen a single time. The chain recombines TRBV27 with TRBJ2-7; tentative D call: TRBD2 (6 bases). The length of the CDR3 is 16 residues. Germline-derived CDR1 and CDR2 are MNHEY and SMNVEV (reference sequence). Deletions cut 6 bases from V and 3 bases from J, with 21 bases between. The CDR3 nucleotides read TGTGCCAGCAGCCTACTAGGAGCGGGTTTGGTCTACGAGCAGTACTTC. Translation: CASSLLGAGLVYEQYF.

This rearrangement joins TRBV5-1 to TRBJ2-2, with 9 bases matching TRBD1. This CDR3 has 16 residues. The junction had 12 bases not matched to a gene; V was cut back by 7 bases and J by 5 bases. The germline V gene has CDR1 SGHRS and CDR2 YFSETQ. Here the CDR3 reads CASAPPGQGRTGELFF. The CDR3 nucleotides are TGCGCCAGCGCTCCTCCGGGACAGGGTAGAACCGGGGAGCTGTTTTTT.

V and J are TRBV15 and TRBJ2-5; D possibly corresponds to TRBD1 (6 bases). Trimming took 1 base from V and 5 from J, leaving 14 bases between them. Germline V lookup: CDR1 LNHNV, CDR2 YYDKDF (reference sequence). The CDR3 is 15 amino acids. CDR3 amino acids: CATSRGEQGWETQYF. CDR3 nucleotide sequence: TGTGCCACCAGCAGAGGCGAACAGGGATGGGAGACCCAGTACTTC.

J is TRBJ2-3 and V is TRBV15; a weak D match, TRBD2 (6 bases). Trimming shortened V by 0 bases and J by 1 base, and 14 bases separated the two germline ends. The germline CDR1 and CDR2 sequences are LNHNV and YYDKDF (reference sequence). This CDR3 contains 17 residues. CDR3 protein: CATSRESGLKGTDTQYF. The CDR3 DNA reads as TGTGCCACCAGCAGAGAAAGCGGGTTAAAGGGCACAGATACGCAGTATTTT.

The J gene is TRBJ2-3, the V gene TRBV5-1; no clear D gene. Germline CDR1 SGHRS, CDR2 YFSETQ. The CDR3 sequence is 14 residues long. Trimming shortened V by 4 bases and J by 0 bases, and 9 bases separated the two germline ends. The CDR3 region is CASSPRSSTDTQYF. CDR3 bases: TGCGCCAGCAGCCCGAGATCTAGCACAGATACGCAGTATTTT.

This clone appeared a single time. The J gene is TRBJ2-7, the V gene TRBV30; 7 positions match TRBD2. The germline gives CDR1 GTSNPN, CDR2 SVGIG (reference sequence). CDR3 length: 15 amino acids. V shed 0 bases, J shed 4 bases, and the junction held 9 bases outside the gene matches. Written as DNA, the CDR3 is TGTGCCTGGAGTGTACGTATCTCGGGGGGATACGAGCAGTACTTC. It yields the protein CAWSVRISGGYEQYF. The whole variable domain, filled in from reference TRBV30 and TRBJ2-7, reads SQTIHQWPATLVQPVGSPLSLECTVEGTSNPNLYWYRQAAGRGLQLLFYSVGIGQISSEVPQNLSASRPQDRQFILSSKKLLLSDSGFYLCAWSVRISGGYEQYFGPGTRLTVT.

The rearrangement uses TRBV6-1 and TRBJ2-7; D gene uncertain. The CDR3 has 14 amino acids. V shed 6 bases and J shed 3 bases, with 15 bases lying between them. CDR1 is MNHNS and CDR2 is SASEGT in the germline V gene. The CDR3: CASSPPGRYYEQYF. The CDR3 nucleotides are TGTGCCAGCAGCCCCCCTGGACGTTACTACGAGCAGTACTTC.

The CDR3 here is CASSESDPFGLAGVEQYF. The CDR3 nucleotides read TGTGCCAGCAGTGAAAGTGACCCTTTTGGACTAGCGGGAGTCGAGCAGTACTTC. The chain is built from TRBV6-4 and TRBJ2-7; 13 bases are a match to TRBD2. Germline CDR1 MRHNA, CDR2 SNTAGT. There are 18 residues in the CDR3. The V and J ends lost 3 bases and 6 bases, in that order; junction bases with no gene match: 14.

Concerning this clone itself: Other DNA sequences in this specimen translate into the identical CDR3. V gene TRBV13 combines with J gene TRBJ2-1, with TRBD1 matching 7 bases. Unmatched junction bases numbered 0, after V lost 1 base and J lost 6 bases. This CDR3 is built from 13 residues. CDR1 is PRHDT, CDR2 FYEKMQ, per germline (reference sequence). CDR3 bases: TGTGCCAGCAGCTTAGCAGGGGGCAATGAGCAGTTCTTC. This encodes CASSLAGGNEQFF.

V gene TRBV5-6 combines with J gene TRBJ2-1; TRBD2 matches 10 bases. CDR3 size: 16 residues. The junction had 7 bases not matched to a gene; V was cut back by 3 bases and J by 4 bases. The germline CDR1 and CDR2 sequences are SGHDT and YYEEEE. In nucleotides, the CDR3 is TGTGCCAGCAGCTCCCTAGCGGGAGCCGTTTACAATGAGCAGTTCTTC. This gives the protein CASSSLAGAVYNEQFF.

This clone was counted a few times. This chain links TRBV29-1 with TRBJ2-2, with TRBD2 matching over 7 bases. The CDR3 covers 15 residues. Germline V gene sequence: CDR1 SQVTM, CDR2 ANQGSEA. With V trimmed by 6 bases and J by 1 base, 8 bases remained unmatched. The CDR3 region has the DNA TGCAGCGTGATGTCCGGGGGGATGAACACCGGGGAGCTGTTTTTT. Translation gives CSVMSGGMNTGELFF.

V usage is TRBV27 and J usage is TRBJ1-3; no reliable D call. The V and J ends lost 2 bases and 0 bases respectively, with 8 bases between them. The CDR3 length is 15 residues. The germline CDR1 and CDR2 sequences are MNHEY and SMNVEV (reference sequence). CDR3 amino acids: CASSLRQDSGNTIYF. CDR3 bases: TGTGCCAGCAGTTTACGCCAGGACTCTGGAAACACCATATATTTT.

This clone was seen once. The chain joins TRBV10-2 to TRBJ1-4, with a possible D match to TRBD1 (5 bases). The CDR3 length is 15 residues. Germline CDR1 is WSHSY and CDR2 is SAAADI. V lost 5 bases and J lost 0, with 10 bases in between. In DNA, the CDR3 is TGCGCCAGCAGTCCGACCAGGGCAACTAATGAAAAACTGTTTTTT. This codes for CASSPTRATNEKLFF.

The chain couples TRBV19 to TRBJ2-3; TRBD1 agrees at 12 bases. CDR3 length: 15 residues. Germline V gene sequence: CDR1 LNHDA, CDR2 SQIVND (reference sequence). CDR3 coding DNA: TGTGCGGCCCGCCCGGGACAGGGGGCCGGAGATACGCAGTATTTT. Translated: CAARPGQGAGDTQYF.

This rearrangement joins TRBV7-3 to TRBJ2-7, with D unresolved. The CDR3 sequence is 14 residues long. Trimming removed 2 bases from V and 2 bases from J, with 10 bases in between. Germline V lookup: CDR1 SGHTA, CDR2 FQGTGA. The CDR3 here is CASSLVGSPYEQYF. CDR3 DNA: TGTGCCAGCAGCTTAGTTGGCAGCCCCTACGAGCAGTACTTC.

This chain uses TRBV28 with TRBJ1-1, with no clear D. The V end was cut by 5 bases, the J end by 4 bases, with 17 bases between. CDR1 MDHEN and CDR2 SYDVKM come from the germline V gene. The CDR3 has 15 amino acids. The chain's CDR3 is CASSIRGGKSTEAFF. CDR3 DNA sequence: TGTGCCAGCAGTATCCGAGGCGGGAAGAGCACTGAAGCTTTCTTT.

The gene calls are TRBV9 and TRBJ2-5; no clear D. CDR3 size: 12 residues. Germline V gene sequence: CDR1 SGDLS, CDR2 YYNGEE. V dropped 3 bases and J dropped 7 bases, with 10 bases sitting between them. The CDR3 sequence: CASSGLSPTQYF. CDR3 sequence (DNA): TGTGCCAGCAGCGGGTTAAGCCCGACCCAGTACTTC.

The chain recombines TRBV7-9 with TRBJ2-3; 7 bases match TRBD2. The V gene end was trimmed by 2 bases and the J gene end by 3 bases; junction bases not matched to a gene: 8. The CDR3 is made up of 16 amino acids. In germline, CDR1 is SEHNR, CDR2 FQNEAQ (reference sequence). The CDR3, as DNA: TGTGCCAGCAGCTTATCGAGGGAGGGAAGGACAGATACGCAGTATTTT. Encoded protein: CASSLSREGRTDTQYF.

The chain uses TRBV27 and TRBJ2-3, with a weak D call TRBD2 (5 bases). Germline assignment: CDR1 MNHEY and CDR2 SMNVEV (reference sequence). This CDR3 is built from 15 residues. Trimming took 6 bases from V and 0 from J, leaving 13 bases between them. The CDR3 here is CASSWAGPSTDTQYF. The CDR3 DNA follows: TGTGCCAGCAGCTGGGCGGGCCCAAGCACAGATACGCAGTATTTT.

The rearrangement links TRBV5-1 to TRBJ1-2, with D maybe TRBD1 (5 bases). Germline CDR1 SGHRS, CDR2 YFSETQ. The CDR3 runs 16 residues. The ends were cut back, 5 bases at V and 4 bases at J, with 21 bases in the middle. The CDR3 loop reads CASSATGGSFSYGYTF. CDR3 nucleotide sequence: TGCGCCAGCAGTGCCACCGGGGGGTCCTTCAGCTATGGCTACACCTTC.